This T cell receptor (beta chain) was identified during a study of T cell repertoires in cytomegalovirus infection. About the study: Public TCR beta signatures marked donors with CMV infection and the matching HLA. Study-wide results and caveats: HLA-C-restricted CMV-specific TCR beta clonotypes prevailed in the ex vivo response. The cumulative frequency of public TCR beta families identified carriers of CMV plus the relevant HLA.

TCRdb reprocessed the reads via MiXCR and lists one record per CDR3 protein. The sample contains roughly 760,000 distinct CDR3 sequences, roughly a third of which appear only once. This clonotype was found a few times. Antigen: not known. The TCR originated in a human donor in good health (CMV status not recorded). Some clones in this sample may be carry-over from other donors' samples. The sequencing sample was made of PBMCs.

The CDR3 is CASSVRTTVEGYTF. The CDR3, as DNA: TGTGCCAGTAGTGTCCGGACGACAGTTGAAGGCTACACCTTC. This chain links TRBV19 with TRBJ1-2; D is perhaps TRBD1 (5 bases). This CDR3 has 14 amino acids. CDR1 LNHDA and CDR2 SQIVND come from the germline V gene (reference sequence). V was cut by 5 bases and J by 8 bases, with 18 bases left in between.